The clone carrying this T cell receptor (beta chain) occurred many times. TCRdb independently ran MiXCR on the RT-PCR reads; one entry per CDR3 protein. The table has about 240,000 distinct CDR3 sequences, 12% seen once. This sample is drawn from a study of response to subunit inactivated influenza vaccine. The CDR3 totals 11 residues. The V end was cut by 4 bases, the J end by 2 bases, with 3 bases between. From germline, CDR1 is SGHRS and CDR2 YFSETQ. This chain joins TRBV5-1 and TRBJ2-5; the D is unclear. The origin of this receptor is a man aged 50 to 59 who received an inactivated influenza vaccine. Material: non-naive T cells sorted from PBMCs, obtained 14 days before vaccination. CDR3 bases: TGCGCCAGCAGCGTACAAGAGACCCAGTACTTC. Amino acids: CASSVQETQYF.